A selection of T cell receptor beta chains follows, all from one sample in a study of graft-versus-host responses after intestinal transplantation. The data were produced by immunoSEQ multiplex PCR, yet TCRdb's version contains in-frame clones alone and is incomplete. The table lists some 23,000 clones, approximately 93% of them singletons. Sequenced material: PBMCs, taken 156 days after intestinal transplant. These TCRs come from a human patient who received an intestinal transplant, so some T cells may come from the graft donor. CDR3s include the opening cysteine and the closing phenylalanine or tryptophan. Each record gives: D gene, J gene, V gene, clone size, CDR3 length, CDR3 protein, CDR3 DNA. D genes are given only for firm matches. Not every row has a clone size; where given, it reads once, few, many or a size class.

d_gene: -
j_gene: TRBJ2-5
v_gene: TRBV15
abundance: -
len: 16
CDR3aa: CATSTIGHLIGETQYF
CDR3nt: TGTGCCACCAGCACAATAGGACACCTCATCGGCGAGACCCAGTACTTC

d_gene: -
j_gene: TRBJ2-5
v_gene: TRBV5-8
abundance: -
len: 15
CDR3aa: CASSLGPWEQETQYF
CDR3nt: TGTGCCAGCAGCTTGGGGCCTTGGGAGCAAGAGACCCAGTACTTC

d_gene: -
j_gene: TRBJ1-1
v_gene: TRBV10-3
abundance: -
len: 14
CDR3aa: CAISARGRNTEAFF
CDR3nt: TGTGCCATCAGTGCTCGGGGACGGAACACTGAAGCTTTCTTT

d_gene: -
j_gene: TRBJ2-2
v_gene: TRBV4-1
abundance: -
len: 12
CDR3aa: CASSQAPGELFF
CDR3nt: TGCGCCAGCAGCCAAGCACCAGGGGAGCTGTTTTTT

d_gene: -
j_gene: TRBJ2-3
v_gene: TRBV13
abundance: -
len: 12
CDR3aa: CASSQRLDTQYF
CDR3nt: TGTGCCAGCAGCCAGCGGCTAGATACGCAGTATTTT

d_gene: -
j_gene: TRBJ2-6
v_gene: TRBV1
abundance: -
len: 18
CDR3aa: CTSRYSRLCTKRANVLTF
CDR3nt: TGCACCAGCAGATACAGCCGTTTGTGCACAAAGCGGGCCAACGTCCTGACTTTC

d_gene: -
j_gene: TRBJ2-1
v_gene: TRBV21-1
abundance: -
len: 16
CDR3aa: CASRTARFPRYNEQFF
CDR3nt: TGTGCCAGCAGGACTGCTAGATTCCCCCGCTACAATGAGCAGTTCTTC

d_gene: -
j_gene: TRBJ2-7
v_gene: TRBV4-3
abundance: -
len: 16
CDR3aa: CASSQGPPGASREQYF
CDR3nt: TGCGCCAGCAGCCAAGGCCCCCCAGGCGCATCTCGGGAGCAGTACTTC

d_gene: -
j_gene: TRBJ1-2
v_gene: TRBV9
abundance: -
len: 13
CDR3aa: CASSGEGYYGYTF
CDR3nt: TGTGCCAGCAGCGGCGAGGGATACTATGGCTACACCTTC

d_gene: -
j_gene: TRBJ2-2
v_gene: TRBV6-5
abundance: -
len: 16
CDR3aa: CASSYARRTNTGELFF
CDR3nt: TGTGCCAGCAGTTATGCGAGACGAACGAACACCGGGGAGCTGTTTTTT

d_gene: TRBD2
j_gene: TRBJ2-1
v_gene: TRBV4-1
abundance: -
len: 15
CDR3aa: CASSYGPGGRDEQFF
CDR3nt: TGCGCCAGCAGCTACGGTCCGGGGGGGCGTGATGAGCAGTTCTTC

d_gene: -
j_gene: TRBJ2-2
v_gene: TRBV6-1
abundance: -
len: 14
CDR3aa: CASSPGGDTGELFF
CDR3nt: TGTGCCAGCAGTCCAGGGGGGGACACCGGGGAGCTGTTTTTT

d_gene: -
j_gene: TRBJ1-1
v_gene: TRBV18
abundance: -
len: 15
CDR3aa: CASSYAANMNTEAFF
CDR3nt: TGTGCCAGCTCATACGCTGCGAACATGAACACTGAAGCTTTCTTT

d_gene: TRBD2
j_gene: TRBJ2-1
v_gene: TRBV30
abundance: -
len: 16
CDR3aa: CAWSKPSGTHYNEQFF
CDR3nt: TGTGCCTGGAGTAAACCTAGCGGGACGCACTACAATGAGCAGTTCTTC

d_gene: TRBD2
j_gene: TRBJ2-7
v_gene: TRBV28
abundance: -
len: 15
CDR3aa: CASSSTRLAGGEQYF
CDR3nt: TGTGCCAGCAGTTCCACCCGGCTAGCGGGAGGGGAGCAGTACTTC

d_gene: TRBD2
j_gene: TRBJ2-7
v_gene: TRBV7-6
abundance: -
len: 16
CDR3aa: CASSLATGLAVYEQYF
CDR3nt: TGTGCCAGCAGCTTAGCTACGGGACTAGCAGTGTACGAGCAGTACTTC

d_gene: TRBD1
j_gene: TRBJ2-5
v_gene: TRBV5-1
abundance: -
len: 17
CDR3aa: CAAKYGTGGRGQETQYF
CDR3nt: TGCGCCGCAAAATACGGGACAGGGGGTCGTGGCCAAGAGACCCAGTACTTC

d_gene: TRBD2
j_gene: TRBJ2-7
v_gene: TRBV7-8
abundance: -
len: 15
CDR3aa: CASRPTTSGGYEQYF
CDR3nt: TGTGCCAGCAGGCCTACGACTAGCGGGGGATACGAGCAGTACTTC

d_gene: TRBD2
j_gene: TRBJ2-7
v_gene: TRBV6-1
abundance: -
len: 18
CDR3aa: CASSERRERGGFPYEQYF
CDR3nt: TGTGCCAGCAGTGAAAGGCGGGAACGGGGGGGATTCCCCTACGAGCAGTACTTC

d_gene: -
j_gene: TRBJ2-7
v_gene: TRBV4-1
abundance: -
len: 15
CDR3aa: CASSQDRVRGYEQYF
CDR3nt: TGCGCCAGCAGCCAAGATCGGGTTAGAGGCTACGAGCAGTACTTC

d_gene: -
j_gene: TRBJ2-1
v_gene: TRBV6-1
abundance: -
len: 15
CDR3aa: CASSASAYSYNEQFF
CDR3nt: TGTGCCAGCAGTGCTAGCGCCTACTCCTACAATGAGCAGTTCTTC

d_gene: TRBD1
j_gene: TRBJ2-7
v_gene: TRBV27
abundance: -
len: 13
CDR3aa: CASSLQGPYEQYF
CDR3nt: TGTGCCAGCAGTCTACAGGGGCCCTACGAGCAGTACTTC

d_gene: -
j_gene: TRBJ2-7
v_gene: TRBV4-1
abundance: -
len: 15
CDR3aa: CASSQGSGPTYEQYF
CDR3nt: TGCGCCAGCAGCCAAGGATCCGGACCTACCTACGAGCAGTACTTC

d_gene: -
j_gene: TRBJ2-7
v_gene: TRBV6-5
abundance: -
len: 12
CDR3aa: CASSLTGWEQYF
CDR3nt: TGTGCCAGCAGTTTAACCGGGTGGGAGCAGTACTTC

d_gene: -
j_gene: TRBJ1-1
v_gene: TRBV19
abundance: few
len: 15
CDR3aa: CASSPGSGWLTEAFF
CDR3nt: TGTGCCAGTAGCCCAGGTTCAGGCTGGTTGACTGAAGCTTTCTTT

d_gene: TRBD2
j_gene: TRBJ2-1
v_gene: TRBV7-9
abundance: -
len: 17
CDR3aa: CASSNKDAGGPYNEQFF
CDR3nt: TGTGCCAGCAGCAACAAAGATGCGGGAGGACCATACAATGAGCAGTTCTTC